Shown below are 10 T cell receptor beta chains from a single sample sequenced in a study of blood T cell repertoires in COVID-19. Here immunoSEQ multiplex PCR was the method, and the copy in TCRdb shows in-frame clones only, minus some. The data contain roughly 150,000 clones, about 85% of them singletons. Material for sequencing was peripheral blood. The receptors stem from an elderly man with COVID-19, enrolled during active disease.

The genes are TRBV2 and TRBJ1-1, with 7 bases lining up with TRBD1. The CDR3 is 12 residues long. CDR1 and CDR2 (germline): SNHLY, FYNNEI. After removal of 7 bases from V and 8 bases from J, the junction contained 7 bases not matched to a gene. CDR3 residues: CASTLDREEAFF. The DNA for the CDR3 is TGTGCCAGCACTCTAGACAGGGAGGAAGCTTTCTTT.

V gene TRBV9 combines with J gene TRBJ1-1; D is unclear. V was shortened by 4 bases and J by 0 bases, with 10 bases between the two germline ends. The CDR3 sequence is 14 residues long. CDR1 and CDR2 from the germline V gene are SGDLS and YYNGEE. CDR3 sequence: CASSPQVMNTEAFF. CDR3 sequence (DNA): TGTGCCAGCAGCCCCCAGGTTATGAACACTGAAGCTTTCTTT.

CDR3 DNA: TGTGCCAGCAGTGAGGGGACTAGGACAGGCAATCAGCCCCAGCATTTT. It is translated as CASSEGTRTGNQPQHF. The chain links TRBV6-1 to TRBJ1-5; D might be TRBD1 (6 bases). The germline gives CDR1 MNHNS, CDR2 SASEGT. The CDR3 is 16 amino acids. Trimming shortened V by 3 bases and J by 2 bases, and 14 bases separated the two germline ends.

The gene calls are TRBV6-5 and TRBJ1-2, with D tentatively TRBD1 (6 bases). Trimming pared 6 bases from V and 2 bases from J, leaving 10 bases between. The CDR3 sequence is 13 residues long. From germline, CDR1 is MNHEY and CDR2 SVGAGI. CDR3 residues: CASRQTGNYGYTF. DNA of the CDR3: TGTGCCAGCAGACAGACAGGAAACTATGGCTACACCTTC.

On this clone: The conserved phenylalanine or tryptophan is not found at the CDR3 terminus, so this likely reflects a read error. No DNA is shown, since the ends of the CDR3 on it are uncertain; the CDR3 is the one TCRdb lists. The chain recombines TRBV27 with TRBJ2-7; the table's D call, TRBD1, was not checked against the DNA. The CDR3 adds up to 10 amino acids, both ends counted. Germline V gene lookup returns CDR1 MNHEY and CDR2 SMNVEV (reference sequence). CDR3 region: CASKGAARRI.

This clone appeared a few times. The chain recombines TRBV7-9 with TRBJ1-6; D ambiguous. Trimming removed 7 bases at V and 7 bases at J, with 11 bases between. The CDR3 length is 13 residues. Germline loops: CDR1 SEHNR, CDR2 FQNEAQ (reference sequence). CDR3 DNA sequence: TGTGCCAGCAAACGATCGGGGAATTCACCCCTCCACTTT. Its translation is CASKRSGNSPLHF.

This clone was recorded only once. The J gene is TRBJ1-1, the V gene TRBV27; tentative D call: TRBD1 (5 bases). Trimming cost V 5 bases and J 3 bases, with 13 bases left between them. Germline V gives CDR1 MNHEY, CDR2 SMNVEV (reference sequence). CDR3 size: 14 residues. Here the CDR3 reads CASSPQGSYTEAFF. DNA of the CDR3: TGTGCCAGCAGTCCGCAGGGTAGTTACACTGAAGCTTTCTTT.

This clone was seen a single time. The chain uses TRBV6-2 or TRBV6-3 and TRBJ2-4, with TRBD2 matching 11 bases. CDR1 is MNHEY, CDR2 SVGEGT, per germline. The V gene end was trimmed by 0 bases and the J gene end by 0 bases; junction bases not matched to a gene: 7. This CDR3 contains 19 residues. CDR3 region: CASSYSLAGAGLAKNIQYF. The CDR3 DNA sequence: TGTGCCAGCAGTTACTCACTAGCGGGGGCCGGGCTAGCCAAAAACATTCAGTACTTC.

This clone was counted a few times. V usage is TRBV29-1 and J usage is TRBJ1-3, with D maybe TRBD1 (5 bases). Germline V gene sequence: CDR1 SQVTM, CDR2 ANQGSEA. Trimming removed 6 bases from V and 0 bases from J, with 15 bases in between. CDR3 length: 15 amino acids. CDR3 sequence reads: CSVASGGYSGNTIYF. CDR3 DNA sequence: TGCAGCGTGGCGTCTGGGGGGTACTCTGGAAACACCATATATTTT.

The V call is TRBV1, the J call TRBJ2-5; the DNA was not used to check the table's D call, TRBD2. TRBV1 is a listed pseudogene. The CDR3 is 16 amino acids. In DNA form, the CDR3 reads TGCACCAGCAGCCTCCCCGACTGGAAGCGGGTTGAGACCCAGTACTTC. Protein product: CTSSLPDWKRVETQYF.